This T cell receptor beta chain stems from a study of shared clonotypes between healthy human individuals. Study-level points and caveats: Non-shared clonotypes displayed generation probabilities falling below those of clonotypes present in all four donors. Sampling involved blood alone; tissue repertoires likely differ. Sharing of clonotypes among donors was expected to vary with sequencing depth.

Germline V gene data show CDR1 as SGHNT and CDR2 as YENEEA. CDR3 length: 14 residues. Trimming took off 6 bases at V and 1 base at J, with 11 bases between the two ends. Several immunoSEQ plates received, in even portions, the genomic DNA of each subset. Profiled with immunoSEQ multiplex PCR; TCRdb holds only in-frame clones, not every one. The sample contains some 630,000 clones, 72% of which appear only once. With regard to this clone: Its specificity is unknown.

Sample: memory CD4+ T cells sorted from blood. The subset is: CD45RA-negative fraction. The chain links TRBV11-3 to TRBJ2-3, with D possibly being TRBD2 (5 bases). The sequence derives from a woman younger than 45 in good health. The CDR3 nucleotides are TGTGCCAGCAGTCGGACTGGCCGCACAGATACGCAGTATTTT. It codes for CASSRTGRTDTQYF.